This record looks at one TCR beta chain sequence and its context. Its antigen is still unknown. This sample stems from a study of identical twins. General study points: Modeled out-of-frame TCR alpha sharing in monozygotic twins fell below observed levels. Partial confounding of zero-insertion analyses by invariant MAIT and iNKT cells was possible. Abundant beta clonotypes from cord blood bore fewer insertions; memory repertoires lacked this pattern.

This CDR3 contains 12 residues. V trimming: 6 bases; J trimming: 6 bases; junction bases outside the gene matches: 4. TCRdb re-derived calls from the 5' RACE reads in MiXCR, one entry per CDR3 protein. In the table there are some 1,700,000 distinct CDR3 sequences, around a third of which are singletons. The chain is built from TRBV12-3 or TRBV12-4 and TRBJ1-2; 7 bases are shared with TRBD1. Sequencing input: cord blood. The receptor was isolated from a newborn girl in good health. The CDR3 is CASRETGHGYTF. In nucleotides, the CDR3 is TGTGCCAGCAGGGAGACAGGGCATGGCTACACCTTC.